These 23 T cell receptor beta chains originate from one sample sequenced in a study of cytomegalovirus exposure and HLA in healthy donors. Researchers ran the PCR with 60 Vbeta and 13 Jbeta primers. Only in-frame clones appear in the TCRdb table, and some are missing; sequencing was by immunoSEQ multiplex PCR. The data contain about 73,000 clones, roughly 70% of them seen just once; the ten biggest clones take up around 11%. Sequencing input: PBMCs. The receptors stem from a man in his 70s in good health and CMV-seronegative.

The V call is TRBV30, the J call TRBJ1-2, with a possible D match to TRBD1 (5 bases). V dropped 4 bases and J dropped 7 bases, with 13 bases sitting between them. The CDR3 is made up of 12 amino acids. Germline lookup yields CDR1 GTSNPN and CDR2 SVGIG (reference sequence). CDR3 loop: CAWMRQFVGYTF. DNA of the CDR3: TGTGCCTGGATGAGACAGTTTGTTGGCTACACCTTC.

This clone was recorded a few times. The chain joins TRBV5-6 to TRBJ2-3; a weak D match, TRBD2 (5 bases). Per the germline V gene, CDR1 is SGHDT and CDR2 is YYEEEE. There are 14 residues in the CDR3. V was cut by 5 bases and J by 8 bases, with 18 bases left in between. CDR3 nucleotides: TGTGCCAGCAGACTCCTCCGGGGTCTAGGTACGCAGTATTTT. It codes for CASRLLRGLGTQYF. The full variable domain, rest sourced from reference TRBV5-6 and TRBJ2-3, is DAGVTQSPTHLIKTRGQQVTLRCSPKSGHDTVSWYQQALGQGPQFIFQYYEEEERQRGNFPDRFSGHQFPNYSSELNVNALLLGDSALYLCASRLLRGLGTQYFGPGTRLTVL.

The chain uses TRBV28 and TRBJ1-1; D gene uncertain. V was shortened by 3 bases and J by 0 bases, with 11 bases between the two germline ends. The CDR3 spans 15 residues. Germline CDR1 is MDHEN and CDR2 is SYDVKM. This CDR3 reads CASSFPSVVNTEAFF. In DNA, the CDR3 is TGTGCCAGCAGTTTCCCATCGGTGGTGAACACTGAAGCTTTCTTT.

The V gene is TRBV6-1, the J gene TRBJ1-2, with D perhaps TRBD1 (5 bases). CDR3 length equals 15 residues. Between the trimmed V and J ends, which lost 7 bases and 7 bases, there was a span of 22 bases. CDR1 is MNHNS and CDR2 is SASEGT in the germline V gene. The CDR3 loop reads CASTSREGPMSGYTF. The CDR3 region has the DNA TGTGCCAGCACCAGTCGGGAGGGACCTATGAGTGGCTACACCTTC.

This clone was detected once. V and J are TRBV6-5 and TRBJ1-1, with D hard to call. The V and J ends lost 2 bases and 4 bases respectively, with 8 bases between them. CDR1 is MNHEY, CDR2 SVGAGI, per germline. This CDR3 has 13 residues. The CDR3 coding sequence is TGTGCCAGCAGTTACGCCGGTCTCACTGAAGCTTTCTTT. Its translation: CASSYAGLTEAFF.

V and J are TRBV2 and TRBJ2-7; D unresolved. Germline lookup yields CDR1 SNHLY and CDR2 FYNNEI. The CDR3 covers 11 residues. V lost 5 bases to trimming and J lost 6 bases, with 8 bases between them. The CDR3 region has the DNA TGTGCCAGCAGTATATCGGTCGAGCAGTACTTC. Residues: CASSISVEQYF. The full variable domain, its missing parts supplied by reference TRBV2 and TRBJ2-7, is EPEVTQTPSHQVTQMGQEVILRCVPISNHLYFYWYRQILGQKVEFLVSFYNNEISEKSEIFDDQFSVERPDGSNFTLKIRSTKLEDSAMYFCASSISVEQYFGPGTRLTVT.

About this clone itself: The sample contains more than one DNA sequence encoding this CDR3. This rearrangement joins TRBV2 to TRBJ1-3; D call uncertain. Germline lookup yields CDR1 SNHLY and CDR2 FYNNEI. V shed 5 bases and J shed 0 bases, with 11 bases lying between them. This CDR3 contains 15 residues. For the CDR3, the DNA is TGTGCCAGCAGTAGGAGCATTCTCTCTGGAAACACCATATATTTT. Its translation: CASSRSILSGNTIYF.

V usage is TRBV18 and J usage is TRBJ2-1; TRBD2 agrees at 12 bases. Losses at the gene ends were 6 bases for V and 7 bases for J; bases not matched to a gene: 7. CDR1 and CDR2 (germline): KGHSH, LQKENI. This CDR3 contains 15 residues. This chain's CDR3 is CASSARTSGVNEQFF. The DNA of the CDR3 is TGTGCCAGCTCTGCCAGGACTAGCGGGGTTAATGAGCAGTTCTTC.

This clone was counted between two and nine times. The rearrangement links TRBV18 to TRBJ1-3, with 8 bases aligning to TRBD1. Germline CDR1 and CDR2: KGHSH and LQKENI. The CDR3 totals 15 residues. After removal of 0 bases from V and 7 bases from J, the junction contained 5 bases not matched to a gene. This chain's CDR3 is CASSPPPQGANTIYF. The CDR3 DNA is TGTGCCAGCTCACCACCCCCGCAGGGGGCTAACACCATATATTTT.

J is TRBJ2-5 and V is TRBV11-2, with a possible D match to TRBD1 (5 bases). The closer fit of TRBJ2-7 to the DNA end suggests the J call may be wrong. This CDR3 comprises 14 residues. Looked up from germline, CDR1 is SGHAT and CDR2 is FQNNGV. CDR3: CASSSLQGSYEQYF. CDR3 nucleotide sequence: TGTGCCAGCAGCTCCCTGCAGGGTTCCTACGAGCAGTACTTC.

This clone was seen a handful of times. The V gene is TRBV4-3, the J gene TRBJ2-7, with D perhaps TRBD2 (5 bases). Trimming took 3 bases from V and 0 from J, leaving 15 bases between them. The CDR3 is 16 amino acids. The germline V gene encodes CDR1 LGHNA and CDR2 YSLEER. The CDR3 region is CASSQTVGVASYEQYF. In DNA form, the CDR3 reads TGCGCCAGCAGCCAGACCGTCGGGGTTGCCTCCTACGAGCAGTACTTC.

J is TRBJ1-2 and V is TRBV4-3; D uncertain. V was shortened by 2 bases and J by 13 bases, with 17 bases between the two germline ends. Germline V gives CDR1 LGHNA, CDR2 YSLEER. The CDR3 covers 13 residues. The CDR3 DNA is TGCGCCAGCAGCCAAAAATGGGAGCCACCCCCCACCTTC. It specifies CASSQKWEPPPTF.

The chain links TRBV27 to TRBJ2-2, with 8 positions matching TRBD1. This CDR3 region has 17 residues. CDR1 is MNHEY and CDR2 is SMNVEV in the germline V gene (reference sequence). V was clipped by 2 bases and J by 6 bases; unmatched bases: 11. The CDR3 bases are TGTGCCAGCAGTTTACTCTCTAGGGCAGGGGGCTCCGGGGAGCTGTTTTTT. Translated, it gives CASSLLSRAGGSGELFF.

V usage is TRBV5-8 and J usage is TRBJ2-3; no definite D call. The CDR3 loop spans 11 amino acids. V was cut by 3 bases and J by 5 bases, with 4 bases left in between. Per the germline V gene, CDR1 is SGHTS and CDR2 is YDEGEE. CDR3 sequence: CASSSLDTQYF. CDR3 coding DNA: TGTGCCAGCAGCTCGTTAGATACGCAGTATTTT.

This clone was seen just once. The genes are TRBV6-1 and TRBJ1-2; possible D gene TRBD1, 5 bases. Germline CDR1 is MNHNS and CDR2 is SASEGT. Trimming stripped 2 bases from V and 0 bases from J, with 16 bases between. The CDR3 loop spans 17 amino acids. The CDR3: CASSERGRDQANYGYTF. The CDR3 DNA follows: TGTGCCAGCAGTGAAAGGGGCAGGGATCAAGCTAACTATGGCTACACCTTC.

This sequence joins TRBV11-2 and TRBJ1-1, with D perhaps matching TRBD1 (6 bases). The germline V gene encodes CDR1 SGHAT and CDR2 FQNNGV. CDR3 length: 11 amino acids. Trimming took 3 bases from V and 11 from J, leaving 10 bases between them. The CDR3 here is CASSFTQGAFF. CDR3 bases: TGTGCCAGCAGCTTTACGCAGGGGGCTTTCTTT. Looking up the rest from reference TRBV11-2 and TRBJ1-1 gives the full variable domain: EAGVAQSPRYKIIEKRQSVAFWCNPISGHATLYWYQQILGQGPKLLIQFQNNGVVDDSQLPKDRFSAERLKGVDSTLKIQPAKLEDSAVYLCASSFTQGAFFGQGTRLTVV.

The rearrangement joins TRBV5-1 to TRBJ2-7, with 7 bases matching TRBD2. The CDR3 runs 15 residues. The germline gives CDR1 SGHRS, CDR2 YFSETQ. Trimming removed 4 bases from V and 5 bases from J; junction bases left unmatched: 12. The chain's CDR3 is CASSGLLGGRHEQYF. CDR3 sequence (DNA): TGCGCCAGCAGCGGGCTTCTGGGCGGGAGACACGAGCAGTACTTC.

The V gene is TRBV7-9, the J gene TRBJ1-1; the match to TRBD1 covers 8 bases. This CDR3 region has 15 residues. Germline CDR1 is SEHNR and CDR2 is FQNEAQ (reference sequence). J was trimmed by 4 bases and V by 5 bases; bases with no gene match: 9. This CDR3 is CASSVFGTGATEAFF. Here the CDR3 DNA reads TGTGCCAGCAGCGTTTTTGGGACAGGAGCCACTGAAGCTTTCTTT. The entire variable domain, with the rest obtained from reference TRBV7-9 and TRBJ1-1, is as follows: DTGVSQNPRHKITKRGQNVTFRCDPISEHNRLYWYRQTLGQGPEFLTYFQNEAQLEKSRLLSDRFSAERPKGSFSTLEIQRTEQGDSAMYLCASSVFGTGATEAFFGQGTRLTVV.

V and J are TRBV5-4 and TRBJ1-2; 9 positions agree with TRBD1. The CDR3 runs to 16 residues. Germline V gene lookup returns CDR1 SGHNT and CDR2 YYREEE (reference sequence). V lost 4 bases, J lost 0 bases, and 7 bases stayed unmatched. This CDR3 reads CASSGGTGNTNYGYTF. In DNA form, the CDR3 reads TGTGCCAGCAGCGGGGGGACAGGGAATACTAACTATGGCTACACCTTC.

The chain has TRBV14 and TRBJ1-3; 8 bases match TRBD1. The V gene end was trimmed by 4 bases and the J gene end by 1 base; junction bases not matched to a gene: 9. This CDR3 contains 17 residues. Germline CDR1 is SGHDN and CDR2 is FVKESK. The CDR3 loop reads CASSRNIRGQSGNTIYF. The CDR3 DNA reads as TGTGCCAGCAGCCGGAATATCAGGGGGCAGTCTGGAAACACCATATATTTT.

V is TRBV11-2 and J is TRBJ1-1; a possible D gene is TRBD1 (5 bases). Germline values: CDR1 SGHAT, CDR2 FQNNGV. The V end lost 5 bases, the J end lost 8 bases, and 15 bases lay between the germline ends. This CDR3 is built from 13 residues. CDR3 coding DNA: TGTGCCAGCAGCCGGACATTCGCGAGAGAAGCTTTCTTT. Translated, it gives CASSRTFAREAFF. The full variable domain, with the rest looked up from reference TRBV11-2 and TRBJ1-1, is EAGVAQSPRYKIIEKRQSVAFWCNPISGHATLYWYQQILGQGPKLLIQFQNNGVVDDSQLPKDRFSAERLKGVDSTLKIQPAKLEDSAVYLCASSRTFAREAFFGQGTRLTVV.

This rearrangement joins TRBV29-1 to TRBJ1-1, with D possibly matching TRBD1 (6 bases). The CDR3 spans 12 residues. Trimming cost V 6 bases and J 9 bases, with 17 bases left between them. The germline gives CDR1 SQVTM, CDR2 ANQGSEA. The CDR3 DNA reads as TGCAGCGTGTCGGACAGCCCGCTCCAAGCTTTCTTT. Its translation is CSVSDSPLQAFF.

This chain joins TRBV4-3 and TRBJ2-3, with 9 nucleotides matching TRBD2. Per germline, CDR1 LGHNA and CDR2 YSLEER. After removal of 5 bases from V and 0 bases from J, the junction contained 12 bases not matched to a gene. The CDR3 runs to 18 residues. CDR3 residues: CASSVMVRAGGSTDTQYF. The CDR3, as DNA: TGCGCCAGCAGCGTAATGGTGCGGGCGGGAGGGAGCACAGATACGCAGTATTTT.